This T cell receptor beta chain was observed in a study of OX40 agonist ivuxolimab in advanced cancers. Study as a whole: Each patient was given ivuxolimab into a vein every 2 weeks, at 0.01 to 10 mg/kg. Previous treatment with anti-PD-1, anti-PD-L1 or anti-CTLA-4 therapy was allowed; under 50% had received some. Partial responses, seen in three patients, involved one hepatocellular carcinoma and two cutaneous melanomas. Whole-study results and caveats: At 0.1 to 3.0 mg/kg and by week 6, CD4+ and CD8+ T cells in the blood had expanded clonally.

Remarks on this clone: Its specificity is unknown.

Profiled with immunoSEQ multiplex PCR; TCRdb holds only in-frame clones, not every one. The data contain under 85,000 clones, 94% of them singletons. Trimming took 6 bases from V and 5 from J, leaving 13 bases between them. The CDR3 length is 13 residues. Germline CDR1 reads MNHEY; CDR2 reads SVGAGI. The rearrangement links TRBV6-5 to TRBJ2-5; no reliable D call. The sequence derives from an adult with an advanced solid tumor such as melanoma, head and neck, liver or kidney cancer. This specimen consisted of CD4+ or CD8+ T cells sorted from blood, obtained in a trial of the OX40 agonist ivuxolimab. CDR3 protein: CASRGRAFETQYF. Here the CDR3 DNA reads TGTGCCAGCAGAGGCAGAGCGTTCGAGACCCAGTACTTC.